This TCR beta chain stems from a study of blood T cell repertoires in COVID-19 (TCRdb year 2020). Looking at the study overall: Samples from collaborators originated in the United States, Italy and Spain and spanned both the acute and convalescent phases of COVID-19. The prospective study material was composed of cDNA or gDNA derived from T cells, B-cell-depleted T cells, or PBMCs. Subjects who had been exposed to COVID-19, were actively infected with it, or had recovered from it provided the deeply sampled blood TCRbeta repertoires that made up the dataset. The repertoires were released in a freely available public database intended as a resource for research on the immune response to SARS-CoV-2. Samples came from the ongoing ImmuneRACE study (first 160 participants) plus 1,254 subjects from 6 global collaborators. The sample metadata nearly always contained a de-identified subject ID, COVID-19 status, age in years and sex. Where available, HLA class I and class II types were obtained from metadata supplied by the sample provider rather than from assay-based typing. Summary of the overall study and its limitations: The quantity of clinical and demographic metadata differed by source and by participant and was supplied without curation.

In Seattle, one collaborating source enrolled patients while the infection was active and tracked those patients longitudinally over the course of disease. Whole blood was collected in K2EDTA tubes by collaborating institutions according to the institutions' own protocols. For TCRbeta analysis, collaborators shipped samples as frozen whole blood, isolated PBMCs, or DNA extracted from either of those sample types. Reading the germline V gene gives CDR1 KGHDR and CDR2 SFDVKD. The V end loses 3 bases and the J end loses 1 base, and a stretch of 12 bases separates them. The CDR3 holds 16 amino acids from the cysteine to the phenylalanine. Only the CDR3 portion is preserved as DNA: 48 bases, with reading frame beginning at the first base. Remarks on this clone: Its antigen target is currently unknown. The input lacks base qualities; no much larger clone sits a single base away.

TCRbeta CDR3 regions were amplified from genomic DNA by means of the immunoSEQ Assay, a bias-controlled multiplex PCR. In the authors' own workflow: Nucleated cell counts per sample were estimated from amplification of reference gene primers within the assay. Sequence reads were collapsed and filtered to measure the absolute abundance of every unique TCRbeta CDR3 rearrangement. For each sample, productive Simpson clonality was calculated as the square root of Simpson's diversity index over productive rearrangements. TCRdb holds this immuneACCESS table with in-frame rearrangements only. Some clones are missing; in checked studies, unresolved V genes explain under half, and the rest has no known cause. The V and J calls and clone size come from that table; D and trimming were worked out from the DNA. In all, the sample holds fewer than 250,000 clones, and about 83% of those were seen once. Approximately 6% of the sample is taken by the ten largest.

The TCR originated in a woman at least 80 years old with COVID-19, enrolled during active disease. The sample comprised peripheral blood. The sequence is built from TRBV24-1 and TRBJ1-3, with TRBD1 tentatively as D gene (6 bases match). The DNA is TGTGCCACCAGTGATAGTGGACAGAAATCTGGAAACACCATATATTTT. The resulting protein is CATSDSGQKSGNTIYF.